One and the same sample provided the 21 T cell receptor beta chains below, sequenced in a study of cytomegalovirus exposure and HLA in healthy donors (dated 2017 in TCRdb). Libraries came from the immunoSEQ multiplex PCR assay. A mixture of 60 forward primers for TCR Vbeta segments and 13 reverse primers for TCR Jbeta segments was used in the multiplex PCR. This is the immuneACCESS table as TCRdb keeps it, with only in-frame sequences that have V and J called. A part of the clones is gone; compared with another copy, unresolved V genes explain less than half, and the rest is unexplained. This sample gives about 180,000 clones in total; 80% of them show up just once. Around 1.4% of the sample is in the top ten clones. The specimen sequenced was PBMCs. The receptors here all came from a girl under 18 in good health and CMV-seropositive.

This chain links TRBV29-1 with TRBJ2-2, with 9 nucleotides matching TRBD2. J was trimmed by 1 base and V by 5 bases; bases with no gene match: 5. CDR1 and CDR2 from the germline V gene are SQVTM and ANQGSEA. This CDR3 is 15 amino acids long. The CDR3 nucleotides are TGCAGCGTTACGCGACTAGCGGAGAACACCGGGGAGCTGTTTTTT. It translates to CSVTRLAENTGELFF.

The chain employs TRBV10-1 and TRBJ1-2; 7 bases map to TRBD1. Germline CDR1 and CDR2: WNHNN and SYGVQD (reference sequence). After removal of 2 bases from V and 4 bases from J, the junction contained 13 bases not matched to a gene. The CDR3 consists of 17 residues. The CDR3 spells CASSEPSWRGPSYGYTF. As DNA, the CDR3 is TGCGCCAGCAGTGAGCCCTCCTGGAGGGGGCCGAGCTATGGCTACACCTTC.

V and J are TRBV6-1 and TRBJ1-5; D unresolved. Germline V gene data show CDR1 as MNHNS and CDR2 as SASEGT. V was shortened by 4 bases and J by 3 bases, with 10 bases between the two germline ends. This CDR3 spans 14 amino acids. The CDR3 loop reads CASSARHNNQPQHF. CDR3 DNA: TGTGCCAGCAGTGCGAGACACAACAATCAGCCCCAGCATTTT.

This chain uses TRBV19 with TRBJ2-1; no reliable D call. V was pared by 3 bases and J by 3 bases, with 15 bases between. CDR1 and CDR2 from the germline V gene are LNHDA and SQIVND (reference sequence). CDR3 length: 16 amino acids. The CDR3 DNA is TGTGCCAGTAGTATCGTCTATGGGCAGTACTACAATGAGCAGTTCTTC. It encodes CASSIVYGQYYNEQFF.

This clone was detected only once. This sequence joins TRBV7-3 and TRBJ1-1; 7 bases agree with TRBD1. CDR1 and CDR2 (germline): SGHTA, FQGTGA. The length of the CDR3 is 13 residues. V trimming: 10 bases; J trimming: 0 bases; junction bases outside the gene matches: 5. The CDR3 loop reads CATQGQLNTEAFF. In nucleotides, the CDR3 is TGTGCCACACAGGGACAGCTGAACACTGAAGCTTTCTTT.

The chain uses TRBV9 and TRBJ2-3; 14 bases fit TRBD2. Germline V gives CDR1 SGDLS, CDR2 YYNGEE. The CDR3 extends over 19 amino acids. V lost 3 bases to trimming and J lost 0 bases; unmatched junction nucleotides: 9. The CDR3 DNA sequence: TGTGCCAGCAGCGCCACGTTGGGACTAGCGGGGGTGAGCACAGATACGCAGTATTTT. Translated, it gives CASSATLGLAGVSTDTQYF.

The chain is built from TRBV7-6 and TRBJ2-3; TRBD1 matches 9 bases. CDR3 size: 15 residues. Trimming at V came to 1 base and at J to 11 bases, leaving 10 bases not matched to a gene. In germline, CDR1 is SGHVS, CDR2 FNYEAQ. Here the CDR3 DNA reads TGTGCCAGCAGCTTAGGGGCGACAGGGGGAAGTGGGCAGTATTTT. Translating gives CASSLGATGGSGQYF. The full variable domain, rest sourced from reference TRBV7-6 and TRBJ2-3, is GAGVSQSPRYKVTKRGQDVALRCDPISGHVSLYWYRQALGQGPEFLTYFNYEAQQDKSGLPNDRFSAERPEGSISTLTIQRTEQRDSAMYRCASSLGATGGSGQYFGPGTRLTVL.

CDR3 nucleotides: TGTGCCAGCAGCTTAGTAGCGGTAACCTACGAGCAGTACTTC. This sequence encodes CASSLVAVTYEQYF. The chain recombines TRBV7-6 with TRBJ2-7, with a weak D call TRBD2 (6 bases). The CDR3 is 14 residues long. Germline loops: CDR1 SGHVS, CDR2 FNYEAQ. Trimming left V 1 base short and J 2 bases short, with 9 bases between.

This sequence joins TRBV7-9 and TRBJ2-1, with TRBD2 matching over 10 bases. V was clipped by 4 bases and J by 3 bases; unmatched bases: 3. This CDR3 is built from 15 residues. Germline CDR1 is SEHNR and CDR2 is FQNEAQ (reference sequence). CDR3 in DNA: TGTGCCAGCAGCTCCCTAGCGGGGGTCTACAATGAGCAGTTCTTC. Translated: CASSSLAGVYNEQFF.

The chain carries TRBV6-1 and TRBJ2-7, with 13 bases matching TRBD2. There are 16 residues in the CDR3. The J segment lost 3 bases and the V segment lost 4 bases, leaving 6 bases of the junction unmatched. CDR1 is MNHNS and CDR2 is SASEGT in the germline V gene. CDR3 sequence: CASSVSGTSGIYEQYF. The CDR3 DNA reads TGTGCCAGCAGTGTGAGTGGGACTAGCGGGATCTACGAGCAGTACTTC.

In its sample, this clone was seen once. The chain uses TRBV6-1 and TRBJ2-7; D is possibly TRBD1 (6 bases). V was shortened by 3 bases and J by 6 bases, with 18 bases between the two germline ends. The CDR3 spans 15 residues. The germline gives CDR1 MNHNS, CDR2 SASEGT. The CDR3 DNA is TGTGCCAGCAGTGAGAGAGGCAGGGGAAGCTGCGAGCAGTACTTC. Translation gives CASSERGRGSCEQYF.

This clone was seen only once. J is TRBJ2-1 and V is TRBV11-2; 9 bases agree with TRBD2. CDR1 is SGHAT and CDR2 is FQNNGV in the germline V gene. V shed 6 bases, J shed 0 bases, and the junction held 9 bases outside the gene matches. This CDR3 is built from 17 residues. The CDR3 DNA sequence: TGTGCCAGCAGACCAACCGAAGCGGGAGGCTCCTACAATGAGCAGTTCTTC. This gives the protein CASRPTEAGGSYNEQFF.

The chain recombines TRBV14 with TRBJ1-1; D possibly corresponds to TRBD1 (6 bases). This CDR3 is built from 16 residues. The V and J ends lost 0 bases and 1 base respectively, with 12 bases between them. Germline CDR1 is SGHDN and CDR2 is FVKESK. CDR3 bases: TGTGCCAGCAGCCAAGAGTCTACAGGGAGGAACACTGAAGCTTTCTTT. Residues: CASSQESTGRNTEAFF.

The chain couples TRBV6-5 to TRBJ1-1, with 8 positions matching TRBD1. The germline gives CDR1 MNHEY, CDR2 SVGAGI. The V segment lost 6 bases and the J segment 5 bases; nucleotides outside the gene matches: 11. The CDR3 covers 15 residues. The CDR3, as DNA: TGTGCCAGCAGGAGAGGACAGGGATGGGAGACTGAAGCTTTCTTT. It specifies CASRRGQGWETEAFF.

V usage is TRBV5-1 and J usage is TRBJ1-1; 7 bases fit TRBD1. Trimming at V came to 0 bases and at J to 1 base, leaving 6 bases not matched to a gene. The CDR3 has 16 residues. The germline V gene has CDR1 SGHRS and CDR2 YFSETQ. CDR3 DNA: TGCGCCAGCAGCTTGGGGCAGGGGGTGGCGAACACTGAAGCTTTCTTT. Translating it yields CASSLGQGVANTEAFF.

CDR3 nucleotides: TGTGCCAGCAGCCAGTGGGACAGGGCGGGGTATGGCTACACCTTC. Amino acid sequence: CASSQWDRAGYGYTF. V usage is TRBV14 and J usage is TRBJ1-2, with 9 bases identical to TRBD1. This CDR3 has 15 residues. Germline trimming cut 3 bases from V and 5 bases from J; bases unmatched to any gene: 7. Germline loops: CDR1 SGHDN, CDR2 FVKESK.

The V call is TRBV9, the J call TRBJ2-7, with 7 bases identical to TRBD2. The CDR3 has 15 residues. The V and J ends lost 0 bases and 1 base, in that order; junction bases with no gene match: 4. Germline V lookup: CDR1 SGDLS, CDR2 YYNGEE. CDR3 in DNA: TGTGCCAGCAGCGTAGGGGCTAGCGGATCCTACGAGCAGTACTTC. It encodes CASSVGASGSYEQYF.

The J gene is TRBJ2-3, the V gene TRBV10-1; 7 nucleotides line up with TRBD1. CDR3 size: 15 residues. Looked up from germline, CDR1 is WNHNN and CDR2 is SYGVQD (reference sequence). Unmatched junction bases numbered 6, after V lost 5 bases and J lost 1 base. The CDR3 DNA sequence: TGCGCCAGCAGTCCTGCGACAGGGCGCACAGATACGCAGTATTTT. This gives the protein CASSPATGRTDTQYF.

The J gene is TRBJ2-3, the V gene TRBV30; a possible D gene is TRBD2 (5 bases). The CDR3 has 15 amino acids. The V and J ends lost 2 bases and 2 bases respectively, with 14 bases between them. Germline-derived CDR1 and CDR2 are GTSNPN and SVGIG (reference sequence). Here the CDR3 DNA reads TGTGCCTGGAGTAAGCAAAACCGGGACACAGATACGCAGTATTTT. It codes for CAWSKQNRDTDTQYF. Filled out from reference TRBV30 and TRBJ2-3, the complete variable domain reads SQTIHQWPATLVQPVGSPLSLECTVEGTSNPNLYWYRQAAGRGLQLLFYSVGIGQISSEVPQNLSASRPQDRQFILSSKKLLLSDSGFYLCAWSKQNRDTDTQYFGPGTRLTVL.

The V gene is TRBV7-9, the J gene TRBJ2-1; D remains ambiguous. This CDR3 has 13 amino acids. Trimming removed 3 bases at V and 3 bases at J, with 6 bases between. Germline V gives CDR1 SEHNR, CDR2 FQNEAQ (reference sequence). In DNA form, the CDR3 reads TGTGCCAGCAGCTTGCCTAGCTACAATGAGCAGTTCTTC. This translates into CASSLPSYNEQFF.

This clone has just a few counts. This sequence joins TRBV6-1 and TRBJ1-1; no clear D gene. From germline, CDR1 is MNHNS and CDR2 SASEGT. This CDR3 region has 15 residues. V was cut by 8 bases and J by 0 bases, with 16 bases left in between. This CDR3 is CASGVPTPLNTEAFF. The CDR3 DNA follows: TGTGCCAGCGGAGTCCCTACACCTTTGAACACTGAAGCTTTCTTT.